These 31 T cell receptor beta chains came from one sample sequenced in a study of CD8 T cells in Susac syndrome. An input of about 0.5 to 1 ug of RNA was subjected to reverse transcription using random hexamers. TCRdb recomputed calls from the immunoSEQ multiplex PCR reads with MiXCR, one row per CDR3 protein. The sample includes some 130,000 distinct CDR3 sequences, roughly 94% of them seen just once. The sequencing sample was made of CD8+ T cells from PBMCs. These receptors came from a human donor with Susac syndrome.

The J gene is TRBJ2-5, the V gene TRBV6-5; perhaps TRBD2 as D (5 bases). CDR1 and CDR2 (germline): MNHEY, SVGAGI. V was pared by 5 bases and J by 2 bases, with 12 bases between. This CDR3 is built from 14 residues. CDR3 amino acids: CASSLSTTQETQYF. The CDR3 DNA reads as TGTGCCAGCAGTCTCTCGACTACTCAAGAGACCCAGTACTTC.

V gene TRBV29-1 combines with J gene TRBJ2-4; possibly TRBD2 for D (5 bases). With 0 bases removed from V and 7 bases from J, the gap between germline ends came to 31 bases. The CDR3 is 20 amino acids. Germline CDR1 SQVTM, CDR2 ANQGSEA. CDR3 loop: CSVEDRERRKSEDEENIQYF. In DNA, the CDR3 is TGCAGCGTTGAAGATCGGGAAAGGAGAAAGTCTGAGGATGAAGAGAACATTCAGTACTTC.

In its sample, this clonotype was seen a few times. J is TRBJ1-5 and V is TRBV20-1; 7 positions agree with TRBD1. The trim removed 6 bases at V and 5 bases at J, leaving 4 bases unmatched. This CDR3 is 12 amino acids long. Germline-derived CDR1 and CDR2 are DFQATT and SNEGSKA (reference sequence). The CDR3 bases are TGCAGTGCACGGGACAGCTATCAGCCCCAGCATTTT. Translating gives CSARDSYQPQHF.

V usage is TRBV30 and J usage is TRBJ2-5; 14 bases map to TRBD2. Looked up from germline, CDR1 is GTSNPN and CDR2 is SVGIG (reference sequence). The CDR3 totals 16 residues. J gave up 4 bases and V 1 base, and 5 bases lay outside the gene matches. In DNA form, the CDR3 reads TGTGCCTGGAGTGAGGGACTAGCGGGAGCTGGAGAGACCCAGTACTTC. Translating it yields CAWSEGLAGAGETQYF.

This rearrangement joins TRBV10-3 to TRBJ1-1; the D gene is possibly TRBD1 (5 bases). The CDR3 length is 12 residues. V dropped 5 bases and J dropped 8 bases, with 12 bases sitting between them. From germline, CDR1 is ENHRY and CDR2 SYGVKD. As DNA, the CDR3 is TGTGCCATCAGTCGGGACTTGATGGAAGCTTTCTTT. Its translation is CAISRDLMEAFF.

The genes are TRBV7-6 and TRBJ2-3; D gene ambiguous. The CDR3 is 14 residues long. The V end was cut by 0 bases, the J end by 2 bases, with 6 bases between. Germline loops: CDR1 SGHVS, CDR2 FNYEAQ. CDR3 amino acids: CASSLAQNTDTQYF. CDR3 nucleotides: TGTGCCAGCAGCTTAGCGCAGAACACAGATACGCAGTATTTT.

This chain joins TRBV7-6 and TRBJ2-1; no reliable D call. The CDR3 covers 12 residues. Per germline, CDR1 SGHVS and CDR2 FNYEAQ. V lost 1 base to trimming and J lost 6 bases, with 4 bases between them. The CDR3 is CASSLVINEQFF. Written as DNA, the CDR3 is TGTGCCAGCAGCTTAGTAATCAATGAGCAGTTCTTC.

V and J are TRBV24-1 and TRBJ2-7, with D maybe TRBD2 (6 bases). Deletions cut 3 bases from V and 2 bases from J, with 16 bases between. Germline V gene data show CDR1 as KGHDR and CDR2 as SFDVKD. The CDR3 contains 16 residues. The CDR3 sequence is CATSDKQYGTPYEQYF. CDR3 bases: TGTGCCACCAGTGATAAACAGTATGGGACTCCCTACGAGCAGTACTTC.

The chain has TRBV7-8 and TRBJ2-1; the D is unclear. Germline-derived CDR1 and CDR2 are SGHVS and FQNEAQ. The CDR3 has 13 residues. V lost 1 base and J lost 6, with 7 bases in between. CDR3 coding DNA: TGTGCCAGCAGCTTAGTTACTGTCAATGAGCAGTTCTTC. The encoded protein is CASSLVTVNEQFF. The whole variable domain, remainder taken from reference TRBV7-8 and TRBJ2-1, is GAGVSQSPRYKVAKRGQDVALRCDPISGHVSLFWYQQALGQGPEFLTYFQNEAQLDKSGLPSDRFFAERPEGSVSTLKIQRTQQEDSAVYLCASSLVTVNEQFFGPGTRLTVL.

The CDR3 protein is CSARTSGSYNEQFF. CDR3 DNA sequence: TGCAGTGCTCGGACTAGCGGGAGCTACAATGAGCAGTTCTTC. The chain recombines TRBV20-1 with TRBJ2-1, with 13 nucleotides matching TRBD2. The junction had 1 base not matched to a gene; V was cut back by 5 bases and J by 3 bases. CDR3 length: 14 amino acids. The germline V gene has CDR1 DFQATT and CDR2 SNEGSKA (reference sequence).

The chain carries TRBV4-1 and TRBJ2-5; weak D call: TRBD1 (6 bases). This CDR3 contains 14 residues. Germline V gene data show CDR1 as MGHRA and CDR2 as YSYEKL. With 4 bases removed from V and 1 base from J, the gap between germline ends came to 10 bases. The DNA of the CDR3 is TGCGCCAGCAGCCTAAAACAGGGCCAAGAGACCCAGTACTTC. Protein product: CASSLKQGQETQYF.

CDR3 sequence reads: CSARDYFNTQYF. Written as DNA, the CDR3 is TGCAGTGCTAGAGATTACTTCAATACGCAGTATTTT. The rearrangement uses TRBV20-1 and TRBJ2-3; unclear D gene. V was cut by 0 bases and J by 7 bases, with 8 bases left in between. Germline loops: CDR1 DFQATT, CDR2 SNEGSKA (reference sequence). CDR3 length: 12 residues.

V and J are TRBV7-3 and TRBJ2-7; 10 bases match TRBD1. The trim removed 5 bases at V and 5 bases at J, leaving 6 bases unmatched. This CDR3 region has 14 residues. Per germline, CDR1 SGHTA and CDR2 FQGTGA. The DNA for the CDR3 is TGTGCCAGCAGCCAGGGACAGGGGCTTAACGAGCAGTACTTC. Translation gives CASSQGQGLNEQYF.

This rearrangement joins TRBV9 to TRBJ2-5; 10 nucleotides line up with TRBD1. The CDR3 length is 14 residues. Looked up from germline, CDR1 is SGDLS and CDR2 is YYNGEE. The ends lost 3 bases at V and 2 bases at J; junction bases unmatched: 1. The CDR3 spells CASSGDRGQETQYF. The CDR3 region has the DNA TGTGCCAGCAGCGGGGACAGGGGACAAGAGACCCAGTACTTC.

This clonotype was seen once. The gene calls are TRBV27 and TRBJ2-1, with 12 positions matching TRBD2. The trim removed 5 bases at V and 3 bases at J, leaving 20 bases unmatched. CDR1 MNHEY and CDR2 SMNVEV come from the germline V gene (reference sequence). This CDR3 has 21 amino acids. Here the CDR3 reads CASSPRTAGTSGPLNYNEQFF. The CDR3 DNA reads TGTGCCAGCAGTCCAAGGACAGCAGGGACTAGCGGGCCACTGAACTACAATGAGCAGTTCTTC.

The V and J genes are TRBV13 and TRBJ2-4; 7 nucleotides align to TRBD1. The germline V gene has CDR1 PRHDT and CDR2 FYEKMQ (reference sequence). The CDR3 runs to 14 residues. V shed 5 bases, J shed 3 bases, and the junction held 4 bases outside the gene matches. The CDR3 DNA follows: TGTGCCAGCAGCGACCGGGACAGCAAAAACATTCAGTACTTC. Its protein product is CASSDRDSKNIQYF.

The V call is TRBV12-5, the J call TRBJ1-1; no clear D. This CDR3 has 13 amino acids. Trimming pared 5 bases from V and 1 base from J, leaving 8 bases between. Germline V gene data show CDR1 as LGHNT and CDR2 as FRNRAP. The CDR3 region is CASGLDGNTEAFF. The CDR3 DNA sequence: TGTGCTAGTGGTCTCGACGGGAACACTGAAGCTTTCTTT.

The chain combines TRBV24-1 with TRBJ1-1; no reliable D call. Trimming shortened V by 9 bases and J by 4 bases, and 11 bases separated the two germline ends. Germline values: CDR1 KGHDR, CDR2 SFDVKD. There are 12 residues in the CDR3. CDR3 DNA sequence: TGTGCCACCCTTCGTTTTCTCACTGAAGCTTTCTTT. It is translated as CATLRFLTEAFF.

The chain links TRBV24-1 to TRBJ2-3, with no clear D. V lost 2 bases and J 1 base, leaving 6 bases between the germline ends. The CDR3 is 14 amino acids. Germline values: CDR1 KGHDR, CDR2 SFDVKD. The chain's CDR3 is CATSDWGGTDTQYF. The CDR3 DNA follows: TGTGCCACCAGTGATTGGGGTGGCACAGATACGCAGTATTTT.

The chain uses TRBV9 and TRBJ2-7; the D gene is possibly TRBD2 (6 bases). Germline V gene lookup returns CDR1 SGDLS and CDR2 YYNGEE. Trimming removed 4 bases from V and 3 bases from J, with 20 bases in between. CDR3 size: 16 residues. As DNA, the CDR3 is TGTGCCAGCAGCCCCAGGTTGGCGGGAACCCTCTACGAGCAGTACTTC. Protein: CASSPRLAGTLYEQYF.

The chain carries TRBV11-3 and TRBJ2-1, with D possibly being TRBD1 or TRBD2 (5 bases each). With 5 bases removed from V and 8 bases from J, the gap between germline ends came to 19 bases. Germline lookup yields CDR1 SGHNT and CDR2 YENEEA. The CDR3 contains 15 residues. The DNA of the CDR3 is TGTGCCAGCAGCGGCCGAATGACACGGGACGATGAGCAGTTCTTC. Its translation is CASSGRMTRDDEQFF. Full variable domain (missing parts from reference TRBV11-3 and TRBJ2-1): EAGVVQSPRYKIIEKKQPVAFWCNPISGHNTLYWYLQNLGQGPELLIRYENEEAVDDSQLPKDRFSAERLKGVDSTLKIQPAELGDSAVYLCASSGRMTRDDEQFFGPGTRLTVL.

This chain connects TRBV20-1 to TRBJ2-7; D ambiguous. Trimming took 1 base from V and 4 from J, leaving 5 bases between them. CDR3 length: 11 amino acids. The germline V gene has CDR1 DFQATT and CDR2 SNEGSKA (reference sequence). The CDR3, as DNA: TGCAGTGCTAGAGGGTCGTACGAGCAGTACTTC. Translation gives CSARGSYEQYF.

The rearrangement joins TRBV16 to TRBJ2-7, with D perhaps TRBD2 (7 bases). The CDR3 runs 15 residues. The ends were cut back, 8 bases at V and 2 bases at J, with 19 bases in the middle. CDR1 is KGHSY, CDR2 FQNENV, per germline. The CDR3: CASGLVEGGAYEQYF. CDR3 sequence (DNA): TGTGCCAGCGGACTCGTGGAGGGGGGGGCCTACGAGCAGTACTTC.

The chain employs TRBV27 and TRBJ1-5, with no clear D. Germline V gene data show CDR1 as MNHEY and CDR2 as SMNVEV (reference sequence). Trimming shortened V by 3 bases and J by 5 bases, and 8 bases separated the two germline ends. This CDR3 comprises 13 residues. CDR3 nucleotides: TGTGCCAGCAGTTTTGGAGCGTATCAGCCCCAGCATTTT. It yields the protein CASSFGAYQPQHF.

The rearrangement joins TRBV6-6 to TRBJ2-7; tentatively, D is TRBD1 (6 bases). CDR1 and CDR2 (germline): MNHNY, SVGAGI (reference sequence). V dropped 0 bases and J dropped 2 bases, with 14 bases sitting between them. The CDR3 is 16 residues long. In DNA form, the CDR3 reads TGTGCCAGCAGTTACTCGAGGCTGGCAGGGGCCTACGAGCAGTACTTC. This codes for CASSYSRLAGAYEQYF.

The chain links TRBV13 to TRBJ2-7; no firm D call. The V end was cut by 3 bases, the J end by 9 bases, with 12 bases between. The germline V gene has CDR1 PRHDT and CDR2 FYEKMQ (reference sequence). The CDR3 consists of 12 residues. Written as DNA, the CDR3 is TGTGCCAGCAGCTTGGGCATAGAGATGCAGTACTTC. Its protein product is CASSLGIEMQYF.

This chain's CDR3 is CASSQAETGNYEQYF. CDR3 nucleotide sequence: TGCGCCAGCAGCCAAGCTGAGACAGGGAACTACGAGCAGTACTTC. The chain combines TRBV4-1 with TRBJ2-7; 7 bases line up with TRBD1. Per germline, CDR1 MGHRA and CDR2 YSYEKL. The ends lost 1 base at V and 3 bases at J; junction bases unmatched: 6. The CDR3 has 15 residues.

The CDR3, as DNA: TGTGCCAGCAGCTCGCTCCGGGGCTACTCCTACAATGAGCAGTTCTTC. It yields the protein CASSSLRGYSYNEQFF. The chain combines TRBV7-8 with TRBJ2-1; D may be TRBD1 or TRBD2 (5 bases each). This CDR3 is 16 amino acids long. Per germline, CDR1 SGHVS and CDR2 FQNEAQ. The germline V and J ends were trimmed by 4 bases and 0 bases, with 13 bases remaining between them. Complete variable domain (other parts from reference TRBV7-8 and TRBJ2-1): GAGVSQSPRYKVAKRGQDVALRCDPISGHVSLFWYQQALGQGPEFLTYFQNEAQLDKSGLPSDRFFAERPEGSVSTLKIQRTQQEDSAVYLCASSSLRGYSYNEQFFGPGTRLTVL.

The rearrangement links TRBV4-1 to TRBJ2-7; TRBD1 agrees at 7 bases. Germline CDR1 and CDR2: MGHRA and YSYEKL. With V trimmed by 3 bases and J by 6 bases, 2 bases remained unmatched. The length of the CDR3 is 12 residues. The CDR3, as DNA: TGCGCCAGCAGCCAGACAGGGATCGAGCAGTACTTC. This sequence encodes CASSQTGIEQYF.

The CDR3 bases are TGTGCCAGCAGCTTAGATAGGGGGACAGGGACCGTGGGCTACGAGCAGTACTTC. Amino acid sequence: CASSLDRGTGTVGYEQYF. This sequence joins TRBV11-2 and TRBJ2-7; 9 positions match TRBD1. There are 18 residues in the CDR3. Per the germline V gene, CDR1 is SGHAT and CDR2 is FQNNGV. V was clipped by 0 bases and J by 3 bases; unmatched bases: 12. The full variable domain, in which reference TRBV11-2 and TRBJ2-7 provide the parts outside the CDR3, is EAGVAQSPRYKIIEKRQSVAFWCNPISGHATLYWYQQILGQGPKLLIQFQNNGVVDDSQLPKDRFSAERLKGVDSTLKIQPAKLEDSAVYLCASSLDRGTGTVGYEQYFGPGTRLTVT.

The sample holds one count of this clonotype. V usage is TRBV20-1 and J usage is TRBJ2-7; D is unresolved. CDR1 DFQATT and CDR2 SNEGSKA come from the germline V gene (reference sequence). V shed 3 bases and J shed 5 bases, with 14 bases lying between them. The CDR3 totals 13 residues. For the CDR3, the DNA is TGCAGTGCTAGGGATAGGGTAATCAACGAGCAGTACTTC. This translates into CSARDRVINEQYF.